This T cell receptor beta chain was captured by sequencing in a study of blood T cell repertoires in COVID-19. At the level of the study: Collection of acute and convalescent COVID-19 samples took place in the United States, Italy and Spain. PBMCs, B-cell-depleted T cells, or T cells were the source of the cDNA or gDNA that made up the material.

As originally analysed: From reference gene primer amplification, estimates of nucleated cell counts were derived. Assay used: immunoSEQ multiplex PCR; TCRdb lists only in-frame clones, some missing. The DNA gave D and trimming, while V, J and clone size come from that table. The repertoire holds 60,000 or so clones, with approximately 80% as singletons. The V end lost 0 bases, the J end lost 1 base, and 11 bases lay between the germline ends. The CDR3 has 16 amino acids. The germline CDR1 and CDR2 sequences are SGHRS and YFSETQ. The sequence was collected from a woman older than 75 with acute or convalescent COVID-19. This chain uses TRBV5-1 with TRBJ1-3; tentatively, D is TRBD1 (6 bases). Input material: peripheral blood. The CDR3 here is CASSLENRVSGNTIYF. The CDR3 coding sequence is TGCGCCAGCAGCTTGGAAAACAGGGTATCTGGAAACACCATATATTTT.